These 5 T cell receptor beta chains came from one sample sequenced in a study of T cell repertoires in cytomegalovirus infection. One entry per CDR3 protein results from TCRdb running MiXCR on the reads. Of some 110,000 distinct CDR3 sequences listed, 10% were seen once; the top ten hold 31%. These receptors have no identified antigens. Material for sequencing was PBMCs, sequenced either directly or after in vitro stimulation (not recorded which). The receptors shown here come from a human donor in good health (CMV status not recorded). Some clones in this sample may be carry-over from other donors' samples.

This clonotype has ten or more counts. This sequence joins TRBV19 and TRBJ2-1, with 7 bases aligning to TRBD2. The germline gives CDR1 LNHDA, CDR2 SQIVND (reference sequence). CDR3 length equals 15 residues. V gave up 10 bases and J gave up 1 base; unmatched junction bases: 10. The CDR3 bases are TGTGCCACCGAACCTAGCGGACGATCCTACAATGAGCAGTTCTTC. Protein product: CATEPSGRSYNEQFF.

The gene calls are TRBV7-2 and TRBJ1-1; 9 positions match TRBD1. V was clipped by 1 base and J by 4 bases; unmatched bases: 4. CDR1 is SGHTA, CDR2 FQGNSA, per germline. This CDR3 has 15 amino acids. The CDR3 coding sequence is TGTGCCAGCAGCTTAGAGACAGGGGGGCTCACTGAAGCTTTCTTT. It specifies CASSLETGGLTEAFF. Together with reference TRBV7-2 and TRBJ1-1, the CDR3 gives the full variable domain: GAGVSQSPSNKVTEKGKDVELRCDPISGHTALYWYRQSLGQGLEFLIYFQGNSAPDKSGLPSDRFSAERTGGSVSTLTIQRTQQEDSAVYLCASSLETGGLTEAFFGQGTRLTVV.

This clonotype was counted a few times. The J gene is TRBJ2-1, the V gene TRBV11-3, with D possibly matching TRBD1 (5 bases). The CDR3 covers 15 residues. V gave up 3 bases and J gave up 2 bases, with 11 bases separating them. The V gene's germline CDR1 is SGHNT and CDR2 YENEEA. In DNA, the CDR3 is TGTGCCAGCAGCTTCGGACAACAGGCCTACAATGAGCAGTTCTTC. It translates to CASSFGQQAYNEQFF.

This clonotype was detected many times. The rearrangement joins TRBV5-8 to TRBJ1-5; the D is unclear. V dropped 0 bases and J dropped 0 bases, with 4 bases sitting between them. Per the germline V gene, CDR1 is SGHTS and CDR2 is YDEGEE. CDR3 size: 14 residues. CDR3 nucleotide sequence: TGTGCCAGCAGCTTGGATTATAGCAATCAGCCCCAGCATTTT. Residues: CASSLDYSNQPQHF.

This rearrangement joins TRBV2 to TRBJ2-5, with 7 bases fitting TRBD1. Germline CDR1 and CDR2: SNHLY and FYNNEI. With V trimmed by 3 bases and J by 1 base, 5 bases remained unmatched. The CDR3 consists of 15 residues. This CDR3 is CASSDWDSFQETQYF. As DNA, the CDR3 is TGTGCCAGCAGTGATTGGGACAGCTTCCAAGAGACCCAGTACTTC.